This TCR beta chain originates from a study of Graves' ophthalmopathy and Graves' hyperthyroidism. Study-wide background: No treatment had been given when peripheral blood was collected at initial diagnosis.

This clonotype was observed many times. Amplification targeted the TCR beta CDR3 regions, with RNA transcripts as the source material. First-round RT-PCR with HTBI primers preceded a second-round multiplex PCR. TCRdb re-called the multiplex PCR reads with MiXCR, one entry per CDR3 protein. The table includes about 740,000 distinct CDR3 sequences, roughly 41% detected once. Other autoimmune disease, uncontrolled infection, pregnancy and lactation led to exclusion. As the starting material, approximately 10 ml of fresh peripheral blood yielded the PBMCs. This CDR3 is built from 12 residues. Germline V gene sequence: CDR1 SGHTS, CDR2 YDEGEE. V shed 4 bases and J shed 6 bases, with 11 bases lying between them.

Sequenced sample: peripheral blood. The chain recombines TRBV5-8 with TRBJ2-7; D gene ambiguous. The sequence came from an adult man with Graves' ophthalmopathy. CDR3 DNA: TGTGCCAGCAGCCCATCCCTTGGCGAGCAGTACTTC. Translated, it gives CASSPSLGEQYF. Using reference TRBV5-8 and TRBJ2-7 for the parts outside the CDR3, the full variable domain is EAGVTQSPTHLIKTRGQQATLRCSPISGHTSVYWYQQALGLGLQFLLWYDEGEERNRGNFPPRFSGRQFPNYSSELNVNALELEDSALYLCASSPSLGEQYFGPGTRLTVT.